These 30 T cell receptor beta chains originate from one sample sequenced in a study of PD-1 blockade in classical Hodgkin lymphoma. The time point is: newly diagnosed, previously untreated cHL patient sample. Negative magnetic selection isolated CD4+ T cells from thawed PBMCs. TCRdb's table, derived via immunoSEQ multiplex PCR, lists solely in-frame clones and lacks some. This table has 15,000 to 25,000 clones, about 85% appearing once. Sequenced material: CD4+ T cells from blood. These receptor sequences come from a human donor with classical Hodgkin lymphoma.

The rearrangement joins TRBV4-1 to TRBJ1-3; D might be TRBD1 (5 bases). Trimming cost V 2 bases and J 4 bases, with 9 bases left between them. CDR3 length: 14 residues. CDR1 is MGHRA and CDR2 is YSYEKL in the germline V gene. In DNA form, the CDR3 reads TGCGCCAGCAGCCAATTTCGGGGGGGAAACACCATATATTTT. Its protein product is CASSQFRGGNTIYF.

This chain joins TRBV28 and TRBJ1-4, with 7 bases matching TRBD1. The CDR3 is 16 amino acids. V shed 2 bases and J 2 bases; nucleotides not matched to a gene: 5. Germline V gene lookup returns CDR1 MDHEN and CDR2 SYDVKM. The CDR3 coding sequence is TGTGCCAGCAGTTTAGAGAAGGGACAGACTAATGAAAAACTGTTTTTT. The encoded protein is CASSLEKGQTNEKLFF.

About this clone itself: Other DNA sequences in the sample encode the same CDR3. J is TRBJ1-2 and V is TRBV5-4, with D perhaps matching TRBD1 (5 bases). The CDR3 totals 16 residues. CDR1 is SGHNT and CDR2 is YYREEE in the germline V gene (reference sequence). V lost 0 bases to trimming and J lost 2 bases, with 14 bases between them. The CDR3 here is CASSLGGRGDNYGYTF. The CDR3 DNA follows: TGTGCCAGCAGCTTGGGGGGTCGGGGGGACAACTATGGCTACACCTTC.

The CDR3 loop is CSAREGGAFF. For the CDR3, the DNA is TGCAGTGCTAGGGAAGGGGGAGCTTTCTTT. The V gene is TRBV20-1, the J gene TRBJ1-1; D perhaps matches TRBD1 (6 bases). CDR3 length: 10 residues. Trimming took 3 bases from V and 10 from J, leaving 9 bases between them. Germline values: CDR1 DFQATT, CDR2 SNEGSKA (reference sequence).

The J gene is TRBJ1-5, the V gene TRBV6-1; D may be TRBD1 (6 bases). V dropped 6 bases and J dropped 2 bases, with 14 bases sitting between them. The CDR3 extends over 15 amino acids. Germline V gene data show CDR1 as MNHNS and CDR2 as SASEGT. This CDR3 is CASRTTGSGNQPQHF. CDR3 coding DNA: TGTGCCAGCAGAACTACAGGGTCGGGCAATCAGCCCCAGCATTTT.

The chain is built from TRBV29-1 and TRBJ1-3; 9 nucleotides align to TRBD1. Germline CDR1 is SQVTM and CDR2 is ANQGSEA. The CDR3 is made up of 14 amino acids. The ends lost 5 bases at V and 3 bases at J; junction bases unmatched: 5. The CDR3 is CSVYRTGDGNTIYF. CDR3 nucleotide sequence: TGCAGCGTTTATCGGACAGGGGATGGAAACACCATATATTTT.

CDR3 nucleotide sequence: TGCGCCAGCAGCTTGTCCGGGCTGCTTAACACCGGGGAGCTGTTTTTT. Its protein is CASSLSGLLNTGELFF. V gene TRBV5-1 combines with J gene TRBJ2-2, with D unresolved. Germline V gene data show CDR1 as SGHRS and CDR2 as YFSETQ. Trimming removed 1 base at V and 2 bases at J, with 12 bases between. CDR3 size: 16 residues.

The chain has TRBV6-5 and TRBJ1-2; the match to TRBD1 covers 8 bases. V lost 0 bases to trimming and J lost 4 bases; unmatched junction nucleotides: 4. From germline, CDR1 is MNHEY and CDR2 SVGAGI. The CDR3 consists of 15 residues. The CDR3 loop is CASSYSPGQVYGYTF. The CDR3, as DNA: TGTGCCAGCAGTTACTCGCCGGGACAGGTCTATGGCTACACCTTC.

The chain employs TRBV7-9 and TRBJ2-1; 15 nucleotides match TRBD2. Unmatched junction bases numbered 12, after V lost 6 bases and J lost 9 bases. Germline CDR1 and CDR2: SEHNR and FQNEAQ (reference sequence). CDR3 length: 17 residues. In DNA, the CDR3 is TGTGCCAGCAGACCGGGACCGGGACTAGCGGGAGGAGGTGAGCAGTTCTTC. Its translation: CASRPGPGLAGGGEQFF.

This clone was recorded once. The chain carries TRBV7-2 and TRBJ1-1; 7 bases fit TRBD1. CDR1 is SGHTA, CDR2 FQGNSA, per germline. The CDR3 is made up of 13 amino acids. V lost 5 bases to trimming and J lost 4 bases; unmatched junction nucleotides: 4. CDR3 sequence (DNA): TGTGCCAGCAGCCCAGACAGGGTCACTGAAGCTTTCTTT. Amino acids: CASSPDRVTEAFF.

This clone was seen a single time. The chain recombines TRBV5-4 with TRBJ2-7, with 11 bases that match TRBD2. Germline CDR1 reads SGHNT; CDR2 reads YYREEE (reference sequence). The CDR3 is made up of 15 amino acids. Losses at the gene ends were 4 bases for V and 2 bases for J; bases not matched to a gene: 5. CDR3 loop: CASSLPGLAAYEQYF. CDR3 coding DNA: TGTGCCAGCAGCCTACCGGGACTAGCGGCCTACGAGCAGTACTTC.

The chain couples TRBV19 to TRBJ2-5, with D possibly matching TRBD1 (6 bases). Germline loops: CDR1 LNHDA, CDR2 SQIVND (reference sequence). Between the trimmed V and J ends, which lost 5 bases and 3 bases, there was a span of 13 bases. This CDR3 has 14 amino acids. CDR3 protein: CASSVLDREETQYF. CDR3 nucleotide sequence: TGTGCCAGTAGTGTACTGGACAGAGAAGAGACCCAGTACTTC.

This chain links TRBV6-1 with TRBJ2-7; D not certain. The CDR3 consists of 13 residues. Germline V gene data show CDR1 as MNHNS and CDR2 as SASEGT. Trimming took 5 bases from V and 4 from J, leaving 12 bases between them. The CDR3 here is CASSLEKRYEQYF. DNA of the CDR3: TGTGCCAGCAGTCTTGAGAAACGGTACGAGCAGTACTTC.

The V call is TRBV5-6, the J call TRBJ2-7, with TRBD2 matching 7 bases. This CDR3 spans 17 amino acids. CDR1 and CDR2 (germline): SGHDT, YYEEEE. V lost 3 bases to trimming and J lost 3 bases; unmatched junction nucleotides: 15. The CDR3 sequence: CASSWGGDYPMSYEQYF. The CDR3 DNA follows: TGTGCCAGCAGCTGGGGGGGGGACTACCCCATGAGCTACGAGCAGTACTTC.

J is TRBJ2-7 and V is TRBV5-4; 11 nucleotides match TRBD1. Germline CDR1 reads SGHNT; CDR2 reads YYREEE (reference sequence). V was pared by 3 bases and J by 3 bases, with 5 bases of the junction left unmatched. The CDR3 consists of 15 residues. The CDR3 DNA follows: TGTGCCAGCAGCTCCCGGGACAGGGGGGACTACGAGCAGTACTTC. Translating it yields CASSSRDRGDYEQYF.

The chain recombines TRBV28 with TRBJ2-7; a weak D match, TRBD2 (5 bases). Between the trimmed V and J ends, which lost 5 bases and 6 bases, there was a span of 14 bases. The length of the CDR3 is 13 residues. CDR1 is MDHEN and CDR2 is SYDVKM in the germline V gene. CDR3 in amino acids: CASSIPGVSEQYF. The CDR3 DNA is TGTGCCAGCAGTATCCCCGGGGTTAGCGAGCAGTACTTC.

As for this clone: Other nucleotide sequences from this sample produce the same CDR3. The chain's CDR3 is CASRSGELFF. The CDR3 DNA follows: TGTGCCAGTCGTTCCGGGGAGCTGTTTTTT. The gene calls are TRBV2 and TRBJ2-2; D is ambiguous. V lost 9 bases, J lost 6 bases, and 5 bases lay in between. The germline gives CDR1 SNHLY, CDR2 FYNNEI. The CDR3 runs 10 residues.

This clone appeared a few times. DNA of the CDR3: TGTGCCAGCAGCGTCGACCCAAAAGTACTCTACGAGCAGTACTTC. This translates into CASSVDPKVLYEQYF. The chain is built from TRBV9 and TRBJ2-7; the D is unclear. The germline gives CDR1 SGDLS, CDR2 YYNGEE. With 2 bases removed from V and 3 bases from J, the gap between germline ends came to 15 bases. This CDR3 spans 15 amino acids.

The sample holds a few counts of this clone. This chain connects TRBV27 to TRBJ1-1, with 7 bases lining up with TRBD1. This CDR3 has 14 residues. V gave up 6 bases and J gave up 5 bases; unmatched junction bases: 9. CDR1 MNHEY and CDR2 SMNVEV come from the germline V gene (reference sequence). CDR3 loop: CASSRVTGWTEAFF. The CDR3 region has the DNA TGTGCCAGCAGCCGCGTGACAGGGTGGACTGAAGCTTTCTTT.

The chain links TRBV10-3 to TRBJ2-1, with D hard to call. V was cut by 0 bases and J by 8 bases, with 17 bases left in between. Germline CDR1 reads ENHRY; CDR2 reads SYGVKD. The CDR3 has 16 residues. The CDR3 DNA is TGTGCCATCAGTGAGTCGACTGTTTTGGGGTTACATGAGCAGTTCTTC. Amino acid sequence: CAISESTVLGLHEQFF.

This sequence joins TRBV14 and TRBJ2-1; D perhaps matches TRBD2 (6 bases). Germline loops: CDR1 SGHDN, CDR2 FVKESK. The V end lost 0 bases, the J end lost 4 bases, and 16 bases lay between the germline ends. The CDR3 runs to 17 residues. The CDR3 region has the DNA TGTGCCAGCAGCCAAGACGAGGGACTTTTTCTTTACAATGAGCAGTTCTTC. This gives the protein CASSQDEGLFLYNEQFF.

The chain uses TRBV28 and TRBJ2-3, with TRBD2 identical over 11 bases. V dropped 6 bases and J dropped 1; count of bases not matched to a gene: 9. Germline CDR1 reads MDHEN; CDR2 reads SYDVKM. This CDR3 is built from 17 residues. CDR3 nucleotides: TGTGCCAGCAGCAACGAAGGACTAGCGGGCCGCACAGATACGCAGTATTTT. Encoded protein: CASSNEGLAGRTDTQYF.

CDR3 nucleotide sequence: TGTGCCAGCAGCCAAGGACAGGGGGACTACGAGCAGTACTTC. This encodes CASSQGQGDYEQYF. V and J are TRBV4-2 and TRBJ2-7; 9 bases align to TRBD1. The CDR3 extends over 14 amino acids. Germline V gene lookup returns CDR1 LGHNA and CDR2 YNFKEQ. V lost 1 base, J lost 3 bases, and 1 base stayed unmatched.

J is TRBJ2-7 and V is TRBV5-1; 9 bases fit TRBD1. The CDR3 extends over 14 amino acids. Germline V gene data show CDR1 as SGHRS and CDR2 as YFSETQ. J was trimmed by 5 bases and V by 7 bases; bases with no gene match: 10. The CDR3 reads CASEPGQGTNEQYF. The DNA for the CDR3 is TGCGCCAGCGAACCGGGACAGGGCACCAACGAGCAGTACTTC.

J is TRBJ2-3 and V is TRBV10-3, with D possibly matching TRBD1 (6 bases). Trimming removed 6 bases from V and 4 bases from J, with 23 bases in between. Germline V gives CDR1 ENHRY, CDR2 SYGVKD. The CDR3 sequence is 17 residues long. The CDR3 sequence is CAIRKDQGSSTSDTQYF. The CDR3 nucleotides are TGTGCCATCAGAAAGGACCAGGGGAGTTCTACATCAGATACGCAGTATTTT.

The rearrangement uses TRBV6-5 and TRBJ2-2; unclear D gene. With 4 bases removed from V and 6 bases from J, the gap between germline ends came to 3 bases. Per germline, CDR1 MNHEY and CDR2 SVGAGI. CDR3 size: 11 residues. The CDR3 DNA is TGTGCCAGCAGTTCCCCCGGGGAGCTGTTTTTT. Protein product: CASSSPGELFF.

The chain is built from TRBV15 and TRBJ2-1, with 12 bases matching TRBD2. Trimming cost V 1 base and J 7 bases; bases outside gene matches: 5. From germline, CDR1 is LNHNV and CDR2 YYDKDF (reference sequence). This CDR3 spans 16 amino acids. DNA for the CDR3: TGTGCCACCAGCAGAGCGGCTAGCGGGAGGGCAAATGAGCAGTTCTTC. Translated: CATSRAASGRANEQFF.

The chain recombines TRBV5-6 with TRBJ2-7; D gene unclear. Germline V gene data show CDR1 as SGHDT and CDR2 as YYEEEE. V was pared by 4 bases and J by 6 bases, with 8 bases between. This CDR3 is built from 11 residues. The CDR3 region has the DNA TGTGCCAGCAGCCTGACTTTCGAGCAGTACTTC. Amino acids: CASSLTFEQYF. Full variable domain (remainder filled in from reference TRBV5-6 and TRBJ2-7): DAGVTQSPTHLIKTRGQQVTLRCSPKSGHDTVSWYQQALGQGPQFIFQYYEEEERQRGNFPDRFSGHQFPNYSSELNVNALLLGDSALYLCASSLTFEQYFGPGTRLTVT.

The chain carries TRBV28 and TRBJ2-7; no clear D gene. With 8 bases removed from V and 1 base from J, the gap between germline ends came to 6 bases. Germline V gene sequence: CDR1 MDHEN, CDR2 SYDVKM. The CDR3 spans 11 residues. DNA for the CDR3: TGTGCCAGCTGTGGGTCCTACGAGCAGTACTTC. Its protein is CASCGSYEQYF.

This clone was observed once. V gene TRBV19 combines with J gene TRBJ1-1, with D perhaps matching TRBD1 (5 bases). The germline V gene encodes CDR1 LNHDA and CDR2 SQIVND (reference sequence). V lost 5 bases, J lost 2 bases, and 15 bases lay in between. The CDR3 spans 15 residues. The CDR3 DNA reads as TGTGCCAGTAGTCGATCGGGACGGGGAAACACTGAAGCTTTCTTT. This codes for CASSRSGRGNTEAFF. Based on the CDR3 plus reference TRBV19 and TRBJ1-1, the full variable domain is DGGITQSPKYLFRKEGQNVTLSCEQNLNHDAMYWYRQDPGQGLRLIYYSQIVNDFQKGDIAEGYSVSREKKESFPLTVTSAQKNPTAFYLCASSRSGRGNTEAFFGQGTRLTVV.